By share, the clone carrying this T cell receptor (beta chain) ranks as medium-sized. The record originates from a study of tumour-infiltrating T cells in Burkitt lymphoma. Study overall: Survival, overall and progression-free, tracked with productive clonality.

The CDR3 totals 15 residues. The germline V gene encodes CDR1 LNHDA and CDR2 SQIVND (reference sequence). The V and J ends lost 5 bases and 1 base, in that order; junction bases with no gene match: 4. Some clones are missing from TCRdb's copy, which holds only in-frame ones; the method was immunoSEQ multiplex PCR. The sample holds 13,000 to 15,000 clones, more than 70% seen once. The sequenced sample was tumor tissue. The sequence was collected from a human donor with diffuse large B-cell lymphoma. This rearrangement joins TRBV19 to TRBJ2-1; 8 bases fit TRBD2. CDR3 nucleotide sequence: TGTGCCAGTAGTTACGGACTAGCATCCTACAATGAGCAGTTCTTC. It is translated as CASSYGLASYNEQFF.